The present T cell receptor beta chain was sequenced within a study of blood T cell repertoires in COVID-19. The wider study: There were acute and convalescent COVID-19 samples, and they came from the United States, Italy and Spain. T cells, B-cell-depleted T cells, or PBMCs supplied cDNA or gDNA.

This clone was picked up a small number of times. Original data processing: Reference gene primers were amplified, and this amplification served to estimate nucleated cell counts. The table came from immunoSEQ multiplex PCR; TCRdb's copy has only in-frame clones and leaves some out. The V and J calls and clone size were taken over from that table, and D and trimming were inferred from the DNA. The data show approximately 260,000 clones, with about nine tenths seen just once and roughly 3.3% held by the top ten. CDR1 and CDR2 from the germline V gene are MGHRA and YSYEKL. This CDR3 is 17 amino acids long. V was pared by 0 bases and J by 7 bases, with 7 bases of the junction left unmatched.

Sequenced input: peripheral blood. The TCR comes from a woman between 40 and 50 years old with acute or convalescent COVID-19. V and J are TRBV4-1 and TRBJ2-1, with 12 bases identical to TRBD2. Here the CDR3 reads CASSQDWASGGANEQFF. DNA for the CDR3: TGCGCCAGCAGCCAAGATTGGGCTAGCGGGGGGGCAAATGAGCAGTTCTTC.